These T cell receptor beta chains were read from a single sample in a study of T-cell reconstitution after alpha-beta-depleted transplantation in children. TCRdb reprocessed the PCR reads with MiXCR, giving one entry per CDR3 protein. The table records about 1,000,000 distinct CDR3 sequences, roughly 31% of them present only once. The sequencing here drew on PBMCs, mostly from graft donor cells, taken 360 days after TCRalphabeta/CD19-depleted stem cell transplant. The receptors derive from a boy under two years old who had a stem cell transplant for SCID, so the T cells may come from the graft donor. The CDR3 runs from the conserved cysteine through the conserved F or W. D genes are given only for firm matches. Some rows mark clone size as missing; the rest say once, few, many or name a class of expanded clone.

j_call d_call clone_size v_call cdr3_aa cdr3_nt
TRBJ1-4 - few TRBV20-1 CSAIPGQNEKLFF TGCAGTGCTATACCCGGACAGAATGAAAAACTGTTTTTT
TRBJ2-1 - few TRBV13 CASSPSGWNEQFF TGTGCCAGCAGCCCCTCTGGTTGGAATGAGCAGTTCTTC
TRBJ2-7 TRBD1 - TRBV25-1 CASSPQGGQGPSYEQYF TGTGCCAGCAGTCCCCAAGGGGGACAGGGGCCTTCCTACGAGCAGTACTTC
TRBJ1-5 TRBD1 once TRBV11-2 CASSSGMGQGKEDQPQHF TGTGCCAGCAGCTCGGGCATGGGACAGGGAAAGGAGGATCAGCCCCAGCATTTT
TRBJ2-2 - few TRBV28 CASSFVGELFF TGTGCCAGCAGTTTTGTCGGGGAGCTGTTTTTT
TRBJ2-1 TRBD2 - TRBV7-2 CASSSRDYQYNEQFF TGTGCCAGCAGCTCGCGGGACTACCAATACAATGAGCAGTTCTTC
TRBJ2-3 - - TRBV10-1 CASSDTLHTDTQYF TGCGCCAGCAGTGACACCCTTCATACAGATACGCAGTATTTT
TRBJ2-7 TRBD1 - TRBV7-2 CASSLTGDFYEQYF TGTGCCAGCAGCTTGACAGGGGACTTCTACGAGCAGTACTTC
TRBJ2-5 - few TRBV20-1 CSARRAGMLAETQYF TGCAGTGCTAGAAGAGCCGGGATGTTGGCAGAGACCCAGTACTTC
TRBJ1-4 TRBD1 - TRBV6-1 CASSWDRANEKLFF TGTGCCAGCAGCTGGGACAGGGCTAATGAAAAACTGTTTTTT
TRBJ2-3 TRBD1 - TRBV6-5 CASSLHRGAVDTQYF TGTGCCAGCAGTTTACACAGGGGGGCAGTAGATACGCAGTATTTT
TRBJ2-1 TRBD1 few TRBV20-1 CSAPGQGTYYNEQFF TGCAGTGCTCCTGGACAGGGGACGTACTACAATGAGCAGTTCTTC
TRBJ1-5 - - TRBV20-1 CSARDLQGLGPQHF TGCAGTGCTAGAGACCTCCAGGGACTTGGGCCCCAGCATTTT
TRBJ2-1 TRBD1 few TRBV5-1 CASSLGTGGSLNEQFF TGCGCCAGCAGCTTGGGGACAGGGGGCAGTCTCAATGAGCAGTTCTTC
TRBJ2-3 TRBD2 - TRBV10-3 CAISESGLAGVRLTDTQYF TGTGCCATCAGTGAGTCAGGACTAGCGGGGGTCCGGTTGACAGATACGCAGTATTTT
TRBJ2-1 TRBD2 - TRBV7-9 CASSWGAGVFFDEQFF TGTGCCAGCAGCTGGGGAGCGGGGGTGTTTTTCGATGAGCAGTTCTTC
TRBJ2-7 TRBD1 few TRBV29-1 CSVKQGARYEQYF TGCAGCGTCAAACAGGGGGCGCGGTACGAGCAGTACTTC
TRBJ2-3 - - TRBV6-2/TRBV6-3 CASSYSAGIKGGKRTDTQYF TGTGCCAGCAGTTACTCAGCTGGCATTAAGGGGGGCAAAAGAACAGATACGCAGTATTTT
TRBJ2-1 - few TRBV7-3 CASSLDSHEQFF TGTGCCAGCAGCTTGGACAGTCACGAGCAGTTCTTC
TRBJ2-2 - - TRBV4-1 CASSQDAGERLFF TGCGCCAGCAGCCAAGATGCTGGGGAAAGGCTGTTTTTT
TRBJ2-1 TRBD2 - TRBV7-6 CASSLQASGSNEQFF TGTGCCAGCAGCTTGCAAGCTAGCGGGTCGAATGAGCAGTTCTTC
TRBJ2-1 - - TRBV20-1 CSARVWTNSYNEQFF TGCAGTGCTAGAGTTTGGACTAACTCCTACAATGAGCAGTTCTTC
TRBJ1-2 - many TRBV7-9 CASSPTGGRDGYTF TGTGCCAGCAGCCCAACTGGGGGGAGAGATGGCTACACCTTC
TRBJ1-1 - - TRBV7-2 CGEKAGRQNTEAFF TGTGGTGAGAAGGCAGGGCGGCAGAACACTGAAGCTTTCTTT
TRBJ2-1 - few TRBV12-3/TRBV12-4 CASSLAPNFGSYNEQFF TGTGCCAGCAGTTTAGCCCCGAATTTCGGCTCCTACAATGAGCAGTTCTTC
TRBJ2-3 TRBD2 few TRBV12-3/TRBV12-4 CASSLSGLAGGRTDTQYF TGTGCCAGCAGTCTATCCGGACTAGCGGGGGGCCGCACAGATACGCAGTATTTT
TRBJ1-4 - - TRBV29-1 CSVEWGLTGKLFF TGCAGCGTTGAGTGGGGCTTAACAGGAAAACTGTTTTTT
TRBJ2-1 TRBD2 once TRBV28 CAIKAGGPRNEQFF TGTGCCATAAAAGCGGGGGGGCCCCGGAATGAGCAGTTCTTC
TRBJ2-3 - few TRBV15 CATSSPLGLKSLGRPDTQYF TGTGCCACCAGCAGCCCCCTTGGCTTAAAGAGCCTTGGTAGACCAGATACGCAGTATTTT
TRBJ1-1 - few TRBV5-1 CASSAGPPGNTEAFF TGCGCCAGCAGCGCGGGTCCTCCGGGGAACACTGAAGCTTTCTTT
TRBJ2-1 - - TRBV29-1 CSVPGGGPNEQFF TGCAGCGTCCCCGGAGGGGGCCCCAATGAGCAGTTCTTC
TRBJ1-2 - - TRBV4-2 CASSQDRGLRRYGYTF TGTGCCAGCAGCCAAGACAGAGGGTTAAGGCGCTATGGCTACACCTTC
TRBJ2-5 TRBD2 - TRBV10-3 CAIRETSGQETQYF TGTGCCATCAGGGAGACTAGCGGCCAAGAGACCCAGTACTTC
TRBJ2-1 - few TRBV6-6 CASSYTYNEQFF TGTGCCAGCAGTTACACCTACAATGAGCAGTTCTTC
TRBJ2-7 TRBD2 - TRBV27 CASSLRVVAGGPQEQYF TGTGCCAGCAGTTTAAGAGTAGTCGCGGGGGGGCCGCAGGAGCAGTACTTC
TRBJ2-3 TRBD2 few TRBV5-1 CASSLAGGLTSTDTQYF TGCGCCAGCAGCTTAGCGGGGGGCCTCACTAGCACAGATACGCAGTATTTT
TRBJ2-3 TRBD2 - TRBV11-2 CASSFQTGLAGLTATQYF TGTGCCAGCAGCTTTCAGACCGGACTAGCGGGGCTTACGGCCACGCAGTATTTT
TRBJ1-2 TRBD1 - TRBV4-1 CASSQGVGQGAFYGYTF TGCGCCAGCAGCCAAGGGGTAGGACAGGGGGCTTTCTATGGCTACACCTTC
TRBJ2-1 - - TRBV3-1 CASSRLNPDGSEQFF TGTGCCAGCAGCCGACTAAACCCGGATGGGAGTGAGCAGTTCTTC
TRBJ2-2 TRBD1 few TRBV7-2 CASSLALGQGSPGELFF TGTGCCAGCAGCTTAGCGCTAGGACAGGGAAGTCCCGGGGAGCTGTTTTTT
TRBJ2-3 - - TRBV4-2 CASSQSAGGGPQDTQYF TGTGCCAGCAGCCAATCGGCGGGTGGCGGACCCCAGGATACGCAGTATTTT